The clone carrying this T cell receptor (beta chain) was recorded a few times. The junction differs from germline at one of its ends, possibly a read error. The CDR3 is 15 residues long. The V gene's germline CDR1 is MGHDK and CDR2 SYGVNS. The data originate from a study of blood T cells in healthy people across ages. With a J-beta primer mix and a sample-barcoded 5' primer, a second PCR ran about 6 to 11 cycles. TCRdb recomputed calls from the 5' RACE reads with MiXCR, one row per CDR3 protein. The data contain 550,000 to 650,000 distinct CDR3 sequences, 27% of them singletons. The donors, healthy Caucasians from Russia, were aged 6 to 90. The same sample was also studied in work on T cells of mothers and their children. That study reports: At approximately 1.5 ug per 15 ul, all of the extracted RNA went into cDNA synthesis. The study found slightly higher but non-significant overlap in related versus unrelated mother-child pairs.

The sequenced material came from blood. The chain employs TRBV25-1 and TRBJ2-5, with a tentative D call TRBD1 (6 bases). The TCR was taken from a boy aged 2 to 10 in good health. The chain's CDR3 is CVSSEAQGIRETQYF. CDR3 bases: TGTGTCAGCAGTGAAGCACAGGGAATACGAGAGACCCAGTACTTC.